This T cell receptor beta chain was identified during a study of cytomegalovirus exposure and HLA in healthy donors. This PCR relied on a set of 60 Vbeta primers and 13 Jbeta primers. TCRdb's copy holds only in-frame clones and misses some; the assay was immunoSEQ multiplex PCR. Counted here are roughly 150,000 clones, more than 60% occurring once; the ten biggest clones make up about 10%. V lost 3 bases to trimming and J lost 9 bases, with 9 bases between them. Germline V gives CDR1 MNHEY, CDR2 SMNVEV (reference sequence). This CDR3 has 12 amino acids. The chain employs TRBV27 and TRBJ2-1; the D is unclear. This clonotype was sampled from a man younger than 40 in good health and CMV-seropositive. The sequencing sample was made of PBMCs. CDR3 region: CASSLGPGEQFF. The CDR3 bases are TGTGCCAGCAGTTTGGGCCCCGGTGAGCAGTTCTTC.